Below are 22 T cell receptor beta chains sequenced from a single sample in a study of cytomegalovirus exposure and HLA in healthy donors. A multiplex PCR was run with 60 Vbeta primers and 13 Jbeta primers. Using immunoSEQ multiplex PCR, the repertoire was profiled, and TCRdb retains in-frame clones only, with some absent. The sample carries under 200,000 clones, around 80% recorded once. Sequenced sample: PBMCs. These receptors were taken from a woman aged 40-49 years in good health and CMV-seronegative.

This rearrangement joins TRBV4-2 to TRBJ2-5; weak D call: TRBD2 (6 bases). Germline loops: CDR1 LGHNA, CDR2 YNFKEQ. This CDR3 is built from 13 residues. The germline V and J ends were trimmed by 4 bases and 6 bases, with 12 bases remaining between them. In nucleotides, the CDR3 is TGTGCCAGCAGCCTCGGGAGTGAGCAGACCCAGTACTTC. Amino acids: CASSLGSEQTQYF.

This clone was picked up a small number of times. The V call is TRBV6-5, the J call TRBJ1-1, with D possibly TRBD1 on 5 matching bases. Trimming pared 5 bases from V and 5 bases from J, leaving 18 bases between. Germline lookup yields CDR1 MNHEY and CDR2 SVGAGI. The length of the CDR3 is 15 residues. The CDR3 loop reads CASSLLGRRGTEAFF. The CDR3 coding sequence is TGTGCCAGCAGTCTTTTGGGACGGAGGGGAACTGAAGCTTTCTTT.

The J gene is TRBJ1-1, the V gene TRBV5-6, with a weak D call TRBD1 (5 bases). Per the germline V gene, CDR1 is SGHDT and CDR2 is YYEEEE. Trimming pared 2 bases from V and 1 base from J, leaving 9 bases between. The CDR3 runs to 14 residues. CDR3 region: CASSFRQRNTEAFF. CDR3 bases: TGTGCCAGCAGCTTTCGACAGAGGAACACTGAAGCTTTCTTT.

The chain combines TRBV28 with TRBJ2-7; a weak D match, TRBD2 (7 bases). Trimming took 3 bases from V and 11 from J, leaving 14 bases between them. The CDR3 sequence is 12 residues long. Germline V gene sequence: CDR1 MDHEN, CDR2 SYDVKM. CDR3 protein: CASSLRGGPEYF. CDR3 nucleotide sequence: TGTGCCAGCAGTTTGAGGGGGGGTCCGGAGTACTTC.

The chain is built from TRBV9 and TRBJ2-1, with 12 bases matching TRBD2. The germline V gene has CDR1 SGDLS and CDR2 YYNGEE. The length of the CDR3 is 17 residues. The V gene end was trimmed by 2 bases and the J gene end by 7 bases; junction bases not matched to a gene: 10. For the CDR3, the DNA is TGTGCCAGCAGCGTCGTCCCCCCCGGGACTAGCGGGAATGAGCAGTTCTTC. Amino acid sequence: CASSVVPPGTSGNEQFF.

This clone appeared a few times. The chain employs TRBV1 and TRBJ1-4; no check of the table's D call, TRBD1, against the DNA was made. TRBV1 is a listed pseudogene. The CDR3 runs 12 residues. The CDR3 DNA is TGCACCAGCAGCCAAGGCTGGCCCTTCGCTGTTTTT. As protein: CTSSQGWPFAVF.

The J gene is TRBJ2-1, the V gene TRBV20-1, with D unresolved. Germline values: CDR1 DFQATT, CDR2 SNEGSKA (reference sequence). The CDR3 contains 11 residues. Between the trimmed V and J ends, which lost 3 bases and 8 bases, there was a span of 8 bases. CDR3 DNA sequence: TGCAGTGCTAGGGTCCTACATGAGCAGTTCTTC. Translating gives CSARVLHEQFF.

The V call is TRBV6-5, the J call TRBJ1-1; D gene uncertain. The CDR3 runs to 13 residues. V lost 2 bases, J lost 3 bases, and 7 bases lay in between. CDR1 and CDR2 from the germline V gene are MNHEY and SVGAGI. The DNA of the CDR3 is TGTGCCAGCAGTTACGGCGGAGACACTGAAGCTTTCTTT. Its translation is CASSYGGDTEAFF.

The rearrangement links TRBV2 to TRBJ1-5; the D gene is possibly TRBD1 (5 bases). V was clipped by 3 bases and J by 4 bases, with 13 bases between them. CDR1 is SNHLY, CDR2 FYNNEI, per germline. There are 15 residues in the CDR3. CDR3 amino acids: CASSEPGLRNQPQHF. The CDR3 DNA reads as TGTGCCAGCAGTGAGCCGGGACTGCGAAATCAGCCCCAGCATTTT.

The chain uses TRBV7-6 and TRBJ2-1, with 7 bases lining up with TRBD2. V lost 1 base, J lost 5 bases, and 2 bases stayed unmatched. The CDR3 contains 14 residues. Per germline, CDR1 SGHVS and CDR2 FNYEAQ. The CDR3 is CASSLVSGDNEQFF. In nucleotides, the CDR3 is TGTGCCAGCAGCTTAGTCAGCGGGGACAATGAGCAGTTCTTC.

The rearrangement joins TRBV7-2 to TRBJ1-1, with D unclear. The CDR3 length is 14 residues. Looked up from germline, CDR1 is SGHTA and CDR2 is FQGNSA. V dropped 6 bases and J dropped 1 base, with 12 bases sitting between them. In DNA, the CDR3 is TGTGCCAGCAGTCAACTCTCATGGAACACTGAAGCTTTCTTT. The encoded protein is CASSQLSWNTEAFF.

The rearrangement uses TRBV14 and TRBJ1-5, with D perhaps TRBD1 (6 bases). V lost 2 bases and J lost 6, with 17 bases in between. The CDR3 is made up of 16 amino acids. The germline CDR1 and CDR2 sequences are SGHDN and FVKESK. This CDR3 is CASSQIGSGEGQPQHF. Here the CDR3 DNA reads TGTGCCAGCAGCCAAATCGGTTCAGGGGAAGGTCAGCCCCAGCATTTT. Filled out from reference TRBV14 and TRBJ1-5, the complete variable domain reads EAGVTQFPSHSVIEKGQTVTLRCDPISGHDNLYWYRRVMGKEIKFLLHFVKESKQDESGMPNNRFLAERTGGTYSTLKVQPAELEDSGVYFCASSQIGSGEGQPQHFGDGTRLSIL.

This clone was counted only a few times. The gene calls are TRBV6-1 and TRBJ1-1; TRBD1 aligns across 8 bases. The CDR3 sequence is 11 residues long. Trimming took 6 bases from V and 7 from J; bases not matched to a gene: 1. Germline V gives CDR1 MNHNS, CDR2 SASEGT. The CDR3 protein is CASSGTGEAFF. The CDR3 region has the DNA TGTGCCAGCAGCGGGACAGGTGAAGCTTTCTTT.

The gene calls are TRBV5-4 and TRBJ1-3, with 7 bases aligning to TRBD1. The V segment lost 4 bases and the J segment 0 bases; nucleotides outside the gene matches: 4. From germline, CDR1 is SGHNT and CDR2 YYREEE (reference sequence). The CDR3 is 15 amino acids. CDR3 protein: CASSQGGHSGNTIYF. The CDR3, as DNA: TGTGCCAGCAGCCAGGGGGGACACTCTGGAAACACCATATATTTT.

This sequence joins TRBV5-1 and TRBJ2-5; 10 bases align to TRBD2. CDR1 is SGHRS and CDR2 is YFSETQ in the germline V gene. This CDR3 region has 15 residues. After removal of 4 bases from V and 4 bases from J, the junction contained 7 bases not matched to a gene. The CDR3 DNA sequence: TGCGCCAGCAGCCTCGCTAGCGGGGGCGGAGAGACCCAGTACTTC. As protein: CASSLASGGGETQYF.

The chain combines TRBV5-1 with TRBJ2-5, with unresolved D. The CDR3 consists of 15 residues. CDR1 SGHRS and CDR2 YFSETQ come from the germline V gene. V was clipped by 0 bases and J by 9 bases, with 18 bases between them. CDR3 in amino acids: CASSLEGATASAQYF. Here the CDR3 DNA reads TGCGCCAGCAGCTTGGAAGGAGCTACCGCTTCGGCCCAGTACTTC.

The rearrangement uses TRBV28 and TRBJ1-4; TRBD1 aligns across 7 bases. The V and J ends lost 3 bases and 8 bases, in that order; junction bases with no gene match: 9. This CDR3 contains 15 residues. Germline lookup yields CDR1 MDHEN and CDR2 SYDVKM. CDR3 loop: CASSFSRSGGEKLFF. CDR3 coding DNA: TGTGCCAGCAGTTTCTCGCGGTCAGGGGGAGAAAAACTGTTTTTT.

The V and J genes are TRBV4-3 and TRBJ2-2; D perhaps matches TRBD2 (8 bases). This CDR3 has 16 residues. Trimming took 1 base from V and 3 from J, leaving 12 bases between them. The germline gives CDR1 LGHNA, CDR2 YSLEER. The CDR3 DNA reads as TGCGCCAGCAGCCAAGCGGGAGGGGGCTACACCGGGGAGCTGTTTTTT. This codes for CASSQAGGGYTGELFF.

The chain links TRBV6-6 to TRBJ2-1; 9 bases fit TRBD1. The CDR3 is 15 residues long. Losses at the gene ends were 6 bases for V and 4 bases for J; bases not matched to a gene: 7. Germline V gives CDR1 MNHNY, CDR2 SVGAGI (reference sequence). In nucleotides, the CDR3 is TGTGCCAGCAGGGTCACAGGGGGCCCGTACAATGAGCAGTTCTTC. Its translation is CASRVTGGPYNEQFF.

The chain uses TRBV6-4 and TRBJ2-2; TRBD1 matches 7 bases. Germline CDR1 and CDR2: MRHNA and SNTAGT. Trimming cost V 4 bases and J 3 bases; bases outside gene matches: 2. The length of the CDR3 is 14 residues. CDR3 residues: CASSATGDTGELFF. The CDR3 DNA sequence: TGTGCCAGCAGTGCCACAGGGGACACCGGGGAGCTGTTTTTT.

This chain connects TRBV6-5 to TRBJ2-7, with D maybe TRBD1 (5 bases). Germline V CDR1 and CDR2: MNHEY, SVGAGI. V lost 8 bases, J lost 0 bases, and 14 bases lay in between. The CDR3 is 14 residues long. CDR3 amino acids: CASQMTETSYEQYF. CDR3 in DNA: TGTGCCAGCCAAATGACAGAGACCTCCTACGAGCAGTACTTC.

The chain is built from TRBV5-8 and TRBJ2-2, with TRBD1 matching over 12 bases. The CDR3 runs 15 residues. V was clipped by 3 bases and J by 6 bases; unmatched bases: 3. Germline lookup yields CDR1 SGHTS and CDR2 YDEGEE. The CDR3 is CASSSGTGGPGELFF. As DNA, the CDR3 is TGTGCCAGCAGCTCCGGGACAGGGGGCCCCGGGGAGCTGTTTTTT.